This TCR beta chain emerged from a study of T cell responses to AZD1222 COVID-19 vaccine. Study at large: Analysis merged second doses at about 4 or about 12 weeks.

The study's findings and limits: Every sample of the repertoires postdated the peak T cell response. Spike-specific TCR repertoires showed rising breadth and depth after two AZD1222 doses. Seropositivity was recorded at baseline in only a handful of AZD1222 recipients.

V trimming: 4 bases; J trimming: 3 bases; junction bases outside the gene matches: 9. CDR1 is MNHEY and CDR2 is SVGAGI in the germline V gene. The CDR3 consists of 15 residues. As regards this clone: No antigen is known for it.

Assay: immunoSEQ multiplex PCR; the TCRdb copy retains only in-frame clones and omits some. This table holds about 140,000 clones, 93% found once. The rearrangement links TRBV6-5 to TRBJ2-7, with 7 bases lining up with TRBD1. This TCR was recovered from an adult in good health. Source: peripheral blood, taken on day 0 of AZD1222 vaccination. For the CDR3, the DNA is TGTGCCAGCAGTTCCCTGAGGACAGGTGACTACGAGCAGTACTTC. Translated, it gives CASSSLRTGDYEQYF.